This entry describes one TCR beta chain. This entry belongs to a study of CD8 T cells in ankylosing spondylitis. The CDR3 extends over 11 amino acids. Germline loops: CDR1 LGHDT, CDR2 YNNKEL (reference sequence). V gave up 1 base and J gave up 7 bases, with 5 bases separating them. A quantitative 5'-RACE method, one with molecular barcodes, was used to make TCR beta libraries. TCRdb passed the 5' RACE reads through MiXCR, listing each CDR3 protein once. The sample has about 140,000 distinct CDR3 sequences, roughly 7.7% seen once. The sample taken for sequencing was synovial fluid, either unsorted or a sorted T cell fraction (not recorded which). The TCR comes from a male donor with ankylosing spondylitis. The chain recombines TRBV3-1 with TRBJ2-7; perhaps TRBD2 as D (5 bases). As DNA, the CDR3 is TGTGCCAGCAGCCAAGGGGAGGAGCAGTACTTC. As protein: CASSQGEEQYF.